This T cell receptor beta chain was observed in a study of shared clonotypes between healthy human individuals (dated by TCRdb to 2020 to 2022). Turning to the overall study: The cohort comprised two women and a few men aged 18 to 49 years. For each donor, CD4 naive and CD4 memory were each run on three plates, CD8 naive on two plates, and CD8 memory on one plate. The study deeply sequenced blood TCR repertoires of about 5 healthy adults to estimate repertoire size and the extent of clonotype sharing between individuals. To increase sequencing depth and limit assay-specific biases, different laboratories used diverse techniques to prepare libraries and sequence TCR repertoires. Between about 0.8 and 8.9 billion PBMCs per donor were obtained by leukapheresis.

CD8 naive samples consisted of CD45RO-negative cells that were positively selected for CCR7, yielding a CD45RA+CCR7+ population without TemRA cells. Donors were healthy HIV-negative adults with no recently reported acute infections or vaccinations. Only Caucasian adults living in Nashville, Tennessee, USA were represented among the donors. Blood was collected by leukapheresis, and PBMCs were isolated by Ficoll-Histopaque density gradient centrifugation and then cryopreserved in liquid nitrogen vapor phase. Purity and quantity of every magnetically sorted T cell population were checked by analytical flow cytometry. Each sorted fraction had its genomic DNA isolated and then quantified by UV absorbance on a Nanodrop 2000c. Using the deep immunoSEQ assay, TCR CDR3 regions were amplified from genomic DNA by multiplex PCR. Extracted genomic DNA from each cell subset was distributed evenly across all wells of several immunoSEQ 96-well plates, and each plate was treated as a replicate. For sorted subsets, about 220 ng of genomic DNA, equivalent to 25,000 to 35,000 T cell genomes, went into each replicate PCR. The purified libraries were quantified using a Qubit 3.0 fluorometer, sized with a Bioanalyzer 2100, and then quantified again using the KAPA Library Quantification kit. Each immunoSEQ 96-well plate was sequenced on its own single-read 150-cycle Illumina NextSeq 550 flow cell. On the authors' methods: Because the immunoSEQ output held only junctional sequences and lacked quality scores, the filtering could not match the filtering applied to full-length reads. To assign V/J genes and CDR3, sequences were annotated using PyIR, a Python wrapper for IgBLAST v1.9, with IMGT germline references. Reads with weak V/J assignments (E-value above 1e-6), missing CDR3, stop codons, out-of-frame junctions, or ambiguous translated residues were removed. V3J clonotypes were defined by identical inferred V gene, J gene, and CDR3 amino acid sequence. To compute the percentage overlap between repertoires, the number of shared unique clonotypes was divided by the size of the smaller repertoire. Three approaches were used to assess repertoire richness: RTK rarefaction, the Chao1 estimator, and Recon v2.1 estimates of unobserved clonotypes. Generation probabilities for all TCRbeta clonotypes obtained by the gDNA method from several donors were computed using OLGA. Not all clones reach the TCRdb copy of this immuneACCESS table, which keeps in-frame sequences only. Checked studies attribute under half of the gap to unresolved V genes and leave the rest unexplained. V, J and clone size were drawn from that table, and D and trimming were deduced from the DNA. This sample has about 2 million clones in its table, and 85% to 95% of those were observed once. The ten largest account for 1.2% of the sample.

To note about this clone: The antigen this receptor binds is unknown. No clone much larger than this one lies a single base away; base qualities are absent.

V loses 8 bases at its end and J loses 0 bases; junction bases beyond the gene matches: 12. Counted from cysteine to phenylalanine, this CDR3 has 16 amino acids. Only the CDR3 portion is preserved as DNA: 48 bases, with reading frame beginning at the first base. Looking up the germline V gene (reference sequence) yields CDR1 MNHEY and CDR2 SMNVEV. Overall study outcomes, separate from this receptor: Because the study included a small number of donors, the genetic and exposure-history diversity represented was limited. Even with the large sequencing depth, rarefaction of the sorted-subset datasets indicated that sequencing was incomplete. Pairwise subsampling led to the expectation that sequencing depth would affect the degree of clonotype sharing among donors. Estimated clonotype richness was generally larger for naive than for memory subsets. Sharing across a few donors was observed for 4.5% to 6.5% of naive CD4, 3% to 4% of naive CD8, over 2% of memory CD4, and over 0.3% of memory CD8 clonotypes. Clonotypes shared by all four sorted-subset donors showed higher generation probabilities than non-shared clonotypes. Sampling was limited to blood, and TCR repertoires in tissue likely differ from TCR repertoires in blood.

This TCR was recovered from a man aged 18 to 29 in good health. The V and J segments used are TRBV27 and TRBJ1-2, and 7 junction bases match TRBD1. Source material: naive CD8+ T cells sorted from blood. Sample cell subset or site, as interpreted from the label and publication: CD45RA+CCR7+. The DNA is TGTGCCAGCGCAGCGGGACGGGGACAGCCTAACTATGGCTACACCTTC. It codes for CASAAGRGQPNYGYTF.